This T cell receptor beta chain stems from a study of control samples from healthy donors and cancer patients. The CDR3 sequence is 11 residues long. Germline CDR1 is SNHLY and CDR2 is FYNNEI. The V end was cut by 6 bases, the J end by 12 bases, with 12 bases between. This clone has only one observation. Clones were sequenced by immunoSEQ multiplex PCR, and TCRdb holds only the in-frame ones, with some missing. The sample carries about 160,000 clones, roughly 89% recorded once. This clonotype was obtained from a man aged 25-40 years in good health. The J gene is TRBJ2-1, the V gene TRBV2; D might be TRBD2 (6 bases). Sequenced sample: blood. The CDR3 sequence is CASREGVGQFF. The CDR3 DNA sequence: TGTGCCAGCAGGGAGGGTGTAGGGCAGTTCTTC.